This TCR beta chain was retrieved from a study of T cell responses to AZD1222 COVID-19 vaccine. TCRdb keeps only in-frame clones here, not all; method: immunoSEQ multiplex PCR. In the table there are about 69,000 clones, around four fifths of which are singletons. Comment on this clone: The target antigen is unknown.

Study findings and constraints: Mostly white British, mostly female donors; authors suggested clonal diversity may be underestimated.

This CDR3 is built from 13 residues. Germline V lookup: CDR1 LNHDA, CDR2 SQIVND (reference sequence). V lost 4 bases to trimming and J lost 8 bases, with 14 bases between them. V and J are TRBV19 and TRBJ1-2; weak D call: TRBD1 (6 bases). This receptor was obtained from an adult who received the AZD1222 COVID-19 vaccine. The specimen comprised peripheral blood, sampled 28 days after the second AZD1222 dose. The CDR3 DNA follows: TGTGCCAGTAGTAGCACAGGGTTCAGCGGCTACACCTTC. Its protein product is CASSSTGFSGYTF.